A selection of T cell receptor beta chains follows, all from one sample in a study of control samples from healthy donors and cancer patients. Sequencing was performed with immunoSEQ multiplex PCR; in TCRdb, only in-frame clones are kept and a portion is missing. The sample holds 50,000 or so clones, over 85% seen once. The specimen sequenced was PBMCs. The receptor set was obtained from a woman aged 45-65 years with head and neck cancer. CDR3s include the opening cysteine and the closing phenylalanine or tryptophan. The order of the fields is D gene, J gene, V gene, clone size, CDR3 protein, CDR3 DNA. D genes are given only for firm matches. Only part of the rows carry a size: once, few, many, or a class if the clone is expanded.

d_gene: -; j_gene: TRBJ2-5; v_gene: TRBV7-7; abundance: once; CDR3aa: CASSFLGGEETQYF; CDR3nt: TGTGCCAGCAGCTTCTTGGGGGGAGAAGAGACCCAGTACTTC
d_gene: TRBD1; j_gene: TRBJ1-2; v_gene: TRBV7-8; abundance: -; CDR3aa: CASSPGQGGGYTF; CDR3nt: TGTGCCAGCAGCCCGGGACAGGGTGGTGGCTACACCTTC
d_gene: TRBD2; j_gene: TRBJ2-1; v_gene: TRBV27; abundance: -; CDR3aa: CASSFRGRSYNEQFF; CDR3nt: TGTGCCAGCAGTTTCCGCGGGAGGTCCTACAATGAGCAGTTCTTC
d_gene: -; j_gene: TRBJ2-7; v_gene: TRBV9; abundance: -; CDR3aa: CASSVEGSGPSYEQYF; CDR3nt: TGTGCCAGCAGCGTAGAGGGGAGCGGACCCTCCTACGAGCAGTACTTC
d_gene: -; j_gene: TRBJ2-1; v_gene: TRBV2; abundance: -; CDR3aa: CASSGLLDLPNEQFF; CDR3nt: TGTGCCAGCAGTGGATTATTGGACCTCCCGAATGAGCAGTTCTTC
d_gene: TRBD1; j_gene: TRBJ1-6; v_gene: TRBV13; abundance: -; CDR3aa: CASSLDRADNSPLHF; CDR3nt: TGTGCCAGCAGCTTGGACAGGGCAGATAATTCACCCCTCCACTTT
d_gene: TRBD1; j_gene: TRBJ1-4; v_gene: TRBV28; abundance: -; CDR3aa: CASSLFDRENEKLFF; CDR3nt: TGTGCCAGCAGTTTATTCGACAGGGAAAATGAAAAACTGTTTTTT
d_gene: -; j_gene: TRBJ1-1; v_gene: TRBV5-1; abundance: -; CDR3aa: CASSFGKGAEAFF; CDR3nt: TGCGCCAGCAGCTTCGGCAAAGGGGCGGAGGCTTTCTTT
d_gene: TRBD2; j_gene: TRBJ2-1; v_gene: TRBV5-4; abundance: -; CDR3aa: CASSPQGLAGSSYNEQFF; CDR3nt: TGTGCCAGCAGCCCGCAAGGACTAGCGGGGAGCTCCTACAATGAGCAGTTCTTC
d_gene: -; j_gene: TRBJ1-5; v_gene: TRBV2; abundance: -; CDR3aa: CASSGGSVTQPQHF; CDR3nt: TGTGCCAGCAGTGGAGGATCCGTCACTCAGCCCCAGCATTTT
d_gene: TRBD1; j_gene: TRBJ2-7; v_gene: TRBV15; abundance: -; CDR3aa: CATSTLQGADEQYF; CDR3nt: TGTGCCACCAGCACATTACAGGGGGCGGACGAGCAGTACTTC
d_gene: -; j_gene: TRBJ1-1; v_gene: TRBV19; abundance: -; CDR3aa: CASTQLEGGARSFGNTEAFF; CDR3nt: TGTGCCAGTACCCAATTGGAGGGGGGCGCGAGGTCATTTGGAAACACTGAAGCTTTCTTT
d_gene: TRBD1; j_gene: TRBJ1-6; v_gene: TRBV27; abundance: few; CDR3aa: CASSLTGTGSYNSPLHF; CDR3nt: TGTGCCAGCAGTTTAACCGGGACAGGGTCCTATAATTCACCCCTCCACTTT
d_gene: -; j_gene: TRBJ1-1; v_gene: TRBV30; abundance: -; CDR3aa: CAWSVGREEAFF; CDR3nt: TGTGCCTGGAGTGTGGGGCGGGAGGAAGCTTTCTTT
d_gene: -; j_gene: TRBJ1-1; v_gene: TRBV19; abundance: -; CDR3aa: CASSIVGSTNTEAFF; CDR3nt: TGTGCCAGTAGTATAGTGGGCAGCACGAACACTGAAGCTTTCTTT
d_gene: -; j_gene: TRBJ2-3; v_gene: TRBV12-3/TRBV12-4; abundance: once; CDR3aa: CASSFGTPDTQYF; CDR3nt: TGTGCCAGCAGTTTTGGTACCCCAGATACGCAGTATTTT
d_gene: -; j_gene: TRBJ2-5; v_gene: TRBV5-6; abundance: -; CDR3aa: CASSLEGGETQYF; CDR3nt: TGTGCCAGCAGCTTGGAGGGGGGAGAGACCCAGTACTTC
d_gene: -; j_gene: TRBJ2-7; v_gene: TRBV3-1/TRBV3-2; abundance: -; CDR3aa: CASSQFELYEQYF; CDR3nt: TGTGCCAGCAGCCAATTCGAGTTGTACGAGCAGTACTTC
d_gene: TRBD1; j_gene: TRBJ1-5; v_gene: TRBV5-1; abundance: -; CDR3aa: CASSSQGGQPQHF; CDR3nt: TGCGCCAGCAGCTCTCAGGGGGGGCAGCCCCAGCATTTT
d_gene: TRBD1; j_gene: TRBJ2-1; v_gene: TRBV9; abundance: -; CDR3aa: CASSTPRGRIGGEQFF; CDR3nt: TGTGCCAGCAGCACCCCGAGGGGGCGAATTGGTGGTGAGCAGTTCTTC
d_gene: -; j_gene: TRBJ2-3; v_gene: TRBV30; abundance: -; CDR3aa: CAWSWEDTQYF; CDR3nt: TGTGCCTGGAGTTGGGAAGATACGCAGTATTTT
d_gene: -; j_gene: TRBJ1-1; v_gene: TRBV21-1; abundance: -; CDR3aa: CASSKRRRQLEAFF; CDR3nt: TGTGCCAGCAGCAAAAGACGACGCCAGCTTGAAGCTTTCTTT
d_gene: -; j_gene: TRBJ2-7; v_gene: TRBV25-1; abundance: -; CDR3aa: CASSDYRGEQYF; CDR3nt: TGTGCCAGCAGTGACTATAGAGGCGAGCAGTACTTC
d_gene: -; j_gene: TRBJ2-7; v_gene: TRBV27; abundance: -; CDR3aa: CASRTPYEQYF; CDR3nt: TGTGCCAGCAGAACCCCCTACGAGCAGTACTTC
d_gene: -; j_gene: TRBJ2-7; v_gene: TRBV6-5; abundance: -; CDR3aa: CASSLHGSYEQYF; CDR3nt: TGTGCCAGCAGCTTACACGGGTCCTACGAGCAGTACTTC
d_gene: -; j_gene: TRBJ1-1; v_gene: TRBV14; abundance: -; CDR3aa: CASSQEQYDTEAFF; CDR3nt: TGTGCCAGCAGCCAAGAACAGTATGACACTGAAGCTTTCTTT
d_gene: -; j_gene: TRBJ2-1; v_gene: TRBV24-1; abundance: -; CDR3aa: CATSDLRTAYNEQFF; CDR3nt: TGTGCCACCAGTGATTTAAGGACAGCTTACAATGAGCAGTTCTTC